This TCR beta chain comes out of a study of T cell responses to AZD1222 COVID-19 vaccine. As concerns this clone: Its antigen remains unidentified.

Study-level results: The peak T cell response came first, and repertoires were sampled only after it. The study identified only a handful of AZD1222 recipients as seropositive at baseline. Distributed over spike, vaccine-associated CD4 TCRs predominated at 160-218 and 743-854.

Profiling relied on immunoSEQ multiplex PCR, and the TCRdb table lists in-frame clones only, not all of them. The table has some 170,000 clones, approximately 88% seen once. Germline V CDR1 and CDR2: GTSNPN, SVGIG (reference sequence). Trimming cost V 1 base and J 0 bases, with 13 bases left between them. The CDR3 runs 16 residues. The starting material was peripheral blood, obtained on day 0 of AZD1222 vaccination. The sequence was obtained from an adult in good health. The J gene is TRBJ1-5, the V gene TRBV30; a weak D match, TRBD1 (5 bases). The CDR3 protein is CAWSAGHVYSNQPQHF. Here the CDR3 DNA reads TGTGCCTGGAGTGCAGGACACGTATATAGCAATCAGCCCCAGCATTTT.